This TCR beta chain was sequenced for a study of T-cell reconstitution after alpha-beta-depleted transplantation in children. Library preparation (for TCRbeta) was performed with unique molecular identifiers. MiXCR, applied by TCRdb to the PCR reads, yields one record per CDR3 protein. This table holds about 610,000 distinct CDR3 sequences, 10% to 13% found once. Trimming took 7 bases from V and 6 from J, leaving 15 bases between them. The CDR3 loop spans 14 amino acids. The source material was PBMCs from the stem cell graft donor, sampled from the stem cell graft. The TCR was taken from a human donor who donated a stem cell graft to a child with acute myeloid leukemia. V and J are TRBV12-3 or TRBV12-4 and TRBJ2-2, with a possible D match to TRBD1 (8 bases). The DNA of the CDR3 is TGTGCCAGCATTCCCACAGGGGGGGCCGGGGAGCTGTTTTTT. Its translation is CASIPTGGAGELFF.